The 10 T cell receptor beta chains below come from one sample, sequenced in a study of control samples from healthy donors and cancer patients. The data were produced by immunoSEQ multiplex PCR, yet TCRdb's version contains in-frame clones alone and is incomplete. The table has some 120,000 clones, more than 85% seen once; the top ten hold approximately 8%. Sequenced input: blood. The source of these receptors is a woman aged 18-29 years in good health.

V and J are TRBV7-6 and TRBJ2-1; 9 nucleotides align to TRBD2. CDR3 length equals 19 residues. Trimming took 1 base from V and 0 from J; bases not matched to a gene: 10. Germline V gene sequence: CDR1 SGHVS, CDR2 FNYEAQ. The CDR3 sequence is CASSLGWLAGSSSYNEQFF. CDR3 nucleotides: TGTGCCAGCAGCTTAGGCTGGCTAGCGGGGTCCAGCTCCTACAATGAGCAGTTCTTC.

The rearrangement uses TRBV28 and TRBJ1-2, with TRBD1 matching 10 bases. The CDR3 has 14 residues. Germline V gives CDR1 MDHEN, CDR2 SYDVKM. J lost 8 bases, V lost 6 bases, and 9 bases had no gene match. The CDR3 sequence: CASRETGGSLGYTF. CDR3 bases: TGTGCCAGCAGGGAGACAGGGGGCTCCTTAGGCTACACCTTC.

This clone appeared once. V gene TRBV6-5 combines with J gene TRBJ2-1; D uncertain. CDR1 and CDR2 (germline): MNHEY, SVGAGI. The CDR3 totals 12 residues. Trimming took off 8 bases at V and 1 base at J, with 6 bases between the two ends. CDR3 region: CASRLSYNEQFF. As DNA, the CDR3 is TGTGCCAGCCGCCTTTCCTACAATGAGCAGTTCTTC.

The CDR3 region is CASSQPTGLYEQFF. Written as DNA, the CDR3 is TGTGCCAGCAGCCAACCAACAGGGCTCTATGAGCAGTTCTTC. This chain connects TRBV4-2 to TRBJ2-1; TRBD1 is a possible D gene (6 bases). From germline, CDR1 is LGHNA and CDR2 YNFKEQ. This CDR3 has 14 residues. V was cut by 2 bases and J by 8 bases, with 13 bases left in between.

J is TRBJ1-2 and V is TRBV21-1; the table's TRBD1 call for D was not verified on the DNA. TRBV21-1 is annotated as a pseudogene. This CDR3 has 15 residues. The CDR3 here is CASSKGGQANYGYTF. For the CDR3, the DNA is TGTGCCAGCAGCAAAGGGGGACAGGCTAACTATGGCTACACCTTC.

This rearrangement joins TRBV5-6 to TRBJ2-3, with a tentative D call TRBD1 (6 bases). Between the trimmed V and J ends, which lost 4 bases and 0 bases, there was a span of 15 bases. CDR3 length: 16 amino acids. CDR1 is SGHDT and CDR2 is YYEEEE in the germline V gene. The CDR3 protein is CASSPPRQVSTDTQYF. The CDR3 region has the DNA TGTGCCAGCAGCCCCCCAAGACAGGTAAGCACAGATACGCAGTATTTT.

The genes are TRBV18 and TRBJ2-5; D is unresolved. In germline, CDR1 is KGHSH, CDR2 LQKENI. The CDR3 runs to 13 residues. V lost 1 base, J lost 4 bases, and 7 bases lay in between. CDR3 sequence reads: CASSPHVSETQYF. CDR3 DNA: TGTGCCAGCTCACCACATGTTTCAGAGACCCAGTACTTC.

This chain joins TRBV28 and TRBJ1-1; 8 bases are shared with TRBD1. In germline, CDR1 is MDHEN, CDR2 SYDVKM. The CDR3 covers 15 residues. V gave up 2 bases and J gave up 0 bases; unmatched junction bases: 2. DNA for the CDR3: TGTGCCAGCAGTTTAGGACAGGGACTGAACACTGAAGCTTTCTTT. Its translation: CASSLGQGLNTEAFF.

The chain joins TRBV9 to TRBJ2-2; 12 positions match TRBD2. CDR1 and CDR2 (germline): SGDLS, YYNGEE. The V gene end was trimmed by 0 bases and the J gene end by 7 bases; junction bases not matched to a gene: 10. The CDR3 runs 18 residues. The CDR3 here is CASSVARLAGGHGGELFF. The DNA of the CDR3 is TGTGCCAGCAGCGTAGCTCGGCTAGCGGGGGGGCACGGCGGGGAGCTGTTTTTT.

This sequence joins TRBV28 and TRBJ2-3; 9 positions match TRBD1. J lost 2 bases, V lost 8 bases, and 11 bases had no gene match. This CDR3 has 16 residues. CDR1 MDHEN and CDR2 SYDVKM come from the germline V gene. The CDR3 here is CASPPAGQGATDTQYF. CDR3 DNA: TGTGCCAGCCCCCCCGCGGGACAGGGAGCCACAGATACGCAGTATTTT.